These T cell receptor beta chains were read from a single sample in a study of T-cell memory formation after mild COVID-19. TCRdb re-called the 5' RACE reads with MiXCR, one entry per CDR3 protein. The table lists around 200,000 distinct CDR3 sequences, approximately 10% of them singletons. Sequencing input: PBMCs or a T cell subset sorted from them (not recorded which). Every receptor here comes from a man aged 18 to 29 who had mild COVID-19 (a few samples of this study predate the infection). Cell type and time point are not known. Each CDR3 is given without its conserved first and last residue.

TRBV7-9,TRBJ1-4,ASSLSPAGGKLF
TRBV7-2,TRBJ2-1,ASSLWTSGAPGEQF
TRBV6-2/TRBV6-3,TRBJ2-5,ASSRLRTGVLETQY
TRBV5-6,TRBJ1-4,ASSQRTGEKLF
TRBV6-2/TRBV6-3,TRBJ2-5,ASSLVSWETQY
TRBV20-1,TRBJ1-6,SAFRQPNSPLH
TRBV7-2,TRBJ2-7,ASSLMEIVYEQY
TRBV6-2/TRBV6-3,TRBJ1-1,ASSSHRGSNTEVF
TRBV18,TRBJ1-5,ASSPTGDRNQPQH
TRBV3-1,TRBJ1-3,ASSPAGQGRGNTIY
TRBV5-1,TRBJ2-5,ASSWRGTRQETQY
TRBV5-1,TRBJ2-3,ASSTGTGVTDTQY
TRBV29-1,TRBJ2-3,SVGVWDTQY
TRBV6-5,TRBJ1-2,ASSSRTGRGYT
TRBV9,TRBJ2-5,ASSVALKGAPQETQY
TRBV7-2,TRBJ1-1,ASSLLRGADLNTEAF
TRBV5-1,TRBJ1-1,ASSLPGNTEAF
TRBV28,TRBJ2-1,ASRPSGGASYNEQF
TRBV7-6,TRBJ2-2,ASSLRASGLAGELF
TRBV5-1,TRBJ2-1,ASSFGLDNEQF
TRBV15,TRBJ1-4,ATSAGQVGEKLF
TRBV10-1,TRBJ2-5,ASSELGLEETQY
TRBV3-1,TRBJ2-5,ASSQNTGQETQY
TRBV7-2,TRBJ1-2,ASSPTRGDYGYT
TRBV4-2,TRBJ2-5,ASSQVVTSGGTGSRQETQY
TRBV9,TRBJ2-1,ASSAQVGSYNEQF
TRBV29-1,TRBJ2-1,SVASYNEQF
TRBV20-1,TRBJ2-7,SARGPPGQGAHYEQY
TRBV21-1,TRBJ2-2,ASSKGVTGELF
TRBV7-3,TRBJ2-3,ASSLRLAGARDTQY
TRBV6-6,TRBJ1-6,ASSYSDSPLH
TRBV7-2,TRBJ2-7,ASSSTRFYEQY
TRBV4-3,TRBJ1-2,ASSQDAGSPTTRLYGYT
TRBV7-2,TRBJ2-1,ASSLVSSYNEQF
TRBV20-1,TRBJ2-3,SARVGRASTDTQY
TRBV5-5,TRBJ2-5,ASSLYDRETQY
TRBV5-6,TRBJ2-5,ASRLDRLQETQY
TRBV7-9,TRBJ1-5,ASSLEQGALSNQPQH
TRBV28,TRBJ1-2,ASILGRGLRLAAYGYT
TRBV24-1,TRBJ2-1,ATSVGSGNYNEQF
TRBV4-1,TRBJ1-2,ASSHGTGNYGYT
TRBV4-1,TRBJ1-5,ASSPIEGQPQH
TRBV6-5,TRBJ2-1,ASSYSTGQGHNEQF
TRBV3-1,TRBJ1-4,ASSQYRTEKLF
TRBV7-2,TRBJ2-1,ASSSAGGRSYNEQF
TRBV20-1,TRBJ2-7,SARVAGRRYEQY
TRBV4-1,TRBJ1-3,ASSKQIDRVRNTIY
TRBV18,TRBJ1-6,ASSLSSGEGSPLH
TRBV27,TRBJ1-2,ASSLSRRKSGYT
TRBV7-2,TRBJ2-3,ASSPVSDFAVDTQY
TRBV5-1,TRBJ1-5,ASSFLGGQPQH
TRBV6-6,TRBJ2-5,ASSFRHYQETQY
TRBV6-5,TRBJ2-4,ASSYGKLAKNIQY
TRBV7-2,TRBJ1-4,ASSFRGASEKLF
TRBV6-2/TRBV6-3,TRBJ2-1,ASRSSGGPGNEQF